Listed below are T cell receptor beta chains from one sample, sequenced in a study of spatial heterogeneity in lung cancer. MiXCR, run by TCRdb on the 5' RACE reads, gives a single entry per CDR3 protein. The repertoire holds roughly 110,000 distinct CDR3 sequences, with roughly a tenth as singletons. Sequenced material: PBMCs, taken at follow-up. The receptor set was obtained from a female donor with early-stage non-small cell lung cancer. CDR3s include the opening cysteine and the closing phenylalanine or tryptophan. D genes are given only for firm matches. Size is stated for part of the rows, as once, few or many counts, or as a class when the clone is expanded.

V gene: TRBV20-1; D gene: -; clone size: few; J gene: TRBJ1-4; CDR3 protein: CSARAWASGTNEKLFF; CDR3 DNA: TGCAGTGCTAGAGCCTGGGCATCGGGAACTAATGAAAAACTGTTTTTT
V gene: TRBV29-1; D gene: -; clone size: few; J gene: TRBJ2-5; CDR3 protein: CSVRWGETQYF; CDR3 DNA: TGCAGCGTGCGATGGGGTGAGACCCAGTACTTC
V gene: TRBV24-1; D gene: -; clone size: -; J gene: TRBJ2-5; CDR3 protein: CATSDRWETQYF; CDR3 DNA: TGTGCCACCAGTGATCGGTGGGAGACCCAGTACTTC
V gene: TRBV7-2; D gene: -; clone size: few; J gene: TRBJ1-2; CDR3 protein: CASSFRQNYGYTF; CDR3 DNA: TGTGCCAGCAGCTTTCGCCAGAACTATGGCTACACCTTC
V gene: TRBV11-2; D gene: -; clone size: -; J gene: TRBJ2-1; CDR3 protein: CASSTLYNEQFF; CDR3 DNA: TGTGCCAGCAGCACCCTATACAATGAGCAGTTCTTC
V gene: TRBV6-1; D gene: TRBD1; clone size: many; J gene: TRBJ1-2; CDR3 protein: CASSHRGKDYGYTF; CDR3 DNA: TGTGCCAGCAGCCACAGGGGGAAGGACTATGGCTACACCTTC
V gene: TRBV24-1; D gene: TRBD1; clone size: -; J gene: TRBJ2-5; CDR3 protein: CATRQTGTETQYF; CDR3 DNA: TGTGCCACCAGACAGACAGGGACGGAGACCCAGTACTTC
V gene: TRBV27; D gene: -; clone size: few; J gene: TRBJ1-6; CDR3 protein: CASSRVTLGNSPLHF; CDR3 DNA: TGTGCCAGCTCGCGGGTTACTCTCGGGAATTCACCCCTCCACTTT
V gene: TRBV13; D gene: -; clone size: -; J gene: TRBJ1-1; CDR3 protein: CASSPQRGTEAFF; CDR3 DNA: TGTGCCAGCAGCCCACAAAGGGGGACTGAAGCTTTCTTT
V gene: TRBV27; D gene: -; clone size: few; J gene: TRBJ1-2; CDR3 protein: CASSSYLLGRSTNYGYTF; CDR3 DNA: TGTGCCAGCAGTTCCTACCTGCTGGGCAGATCCACTAACTATGGCTACACCTTC
V gene: TRBV7-9; D gene: TRBD1; clone size: few; J gene: TRBJ2-7; CDR3 protein: CASSYRDRGSRYEQYF; CDR3 DNA: TGTGCCAGCAGCTACCGGGACAGGGGGTCTCGGTACGAGCAGTACTTC
V gene: TRBV5-1; D gene: TRBD1; clone size: many; J gene: TRBJ1-1; CDR3 protein: CASSSGTGGTEAFF; CDR3 DNA: TGCGCCAGCAGTTCCGGGACAGGGGGCACTGAAGCTTTCTTT
V gene: TRBV11-2; D gene: TRBD2; clone size: few; J gene: TRBJ2-5; CDR3 protein: CASSPGLAGTQYF; CDR3 DNA: TGTGCCAGCAGCCCCGGACTAGCGGGGACCCAGTACTTC
V gene: TRBV7-2; D gene: -; clone size: -; J gene: TRBJ2-7; CDR3 protein: CASSFFSGPYEQYF; CDR3 DNA: TGTGCCAGCAGCTTCTTTTCAGGTCCCTACGAGCAGTACTTC
V gene: TRBV28; D gene: TRBD2; clone size: few; J gene: TRBJ2-3; CDR3 protein: CASKVLAGYTDTQYF; CDR3 DNA: TGTGCCAGCAAGGTACTAGCGGGATACACAGATACGCAGTATTTT
V gene: TRBV27; D gene: TRBD1; clone size: -; J gene: TRBJ1-2; CDR3 protein: CASSSHLRGRDGYTF; CDR3 DNA: TGTGCCAGCAGTTCACATCTCAGGGGGCGCGATGGCTACACCTTC
V gene: TRBV2; D gene: TRBD2; clone size: -; J gene: TRBJ2-3; CDR3 protein: CASSLSSGTTDTQYF; CDR3 DNA: TGTGCCAGCAGTCTATCTAGCGGGACCACAGATACGCAGTATTTT
V gene: TRBV7-2; D gene: -; clone size: -; J gene: TRBJ1-1; CDR3 protein: CASSNNQGNTEAFF; CDR3 DNA: TGTGCCAGCAGCAATAACCAGGGGAACACTGAAGCTTTCTTT
V gene: TRBV7-9; D gene: TRBD2; clone size: -; J gene: TRBJ2-1; CDR3 protein: CASSRGLAGVIEQFF; CDR3 DNA: TGTGCCAGCAGCAGAGGACTAGCGGGAGTCATTGAGCAGTTCTTC
V gene: TRBV20-1; D gene: -; clone size: -; J gene: TRBJ2-3; CDR3 protein: CSANMADTQYF; CDR3 DNA: TGCAGTGCTAACATGGCAGATACGCAGTATTTT
V gene: TRBV7-3; D gene: TRBD2; clone size: -; J gene: TRBJ2-7; CDR3 protein: CASSSAGGREQYF; CDR3 DNA: TGTGCCAGCAGCTCAGCGGGAGGGCGCGAGCAGTACTTC
V gene: TRBV3-1; D gene: -; clone size: few; J gene: TRBJ2-7; CDR3 protein: CASSQGSSSEQYF; CDR3 DNA: TGTGCCAGCAGCCAGGGCTCGTCCTCCGAGCAGTACTTC
V gene: TRBV6-5; D gene: -; clone size: -; J gene: TRBJ2-3; CDR3 protein: CASSYPGAVAQYF; CDR3 DNA: TGTGCCAGCAGTTATCCTGGTGCTGTCGCGCAGTATTTT
V gene: TRBV10-3; D gene: -; clone size: -; J gene: TRBJ2-7; CDR3 protein: CAISAGAESYEQYF; CDR3 DNA: TGTGCCATCAGTGCCGGTGCCGAATCCTACGAGCAGTACTTC
V gene: TRBV6-1; D gene: -; clone size: many; J gene: TRBJ2-6; CDR3 protein: CATRERVLTF; CDR3 DNA: TGTGCCACCCGCGAAAGGGTCCTGACTTTC
V gene: TRBV7-2; D gene: -; clone size: -; J gene: TRBJ2-1; CDR3 protein: CASSLSLGDNEQFF; CDR3 DNA: TGTGCCAGCAGCTTATCATTGGGTGACAATGAGCAGTTCTTC
V gene: TRBV10-1; D gene: TRBD1; clone size: few; J gene: TRBJ2-3; CDR3 protein: CASSSGQGTDTQYF; CDR3 DNA: TGCGCCAGCAGCTCGGGACAGGGCACAGATACGCAGTATTTT
V gene: TRBV10-3; D gene: -; clone size: few; J gene: TRBJ2-3; CDR3 protein: CAISLDPQGTQYF; CDR3 DNA: TGTGCCATCAGCCTGGACCCACAGGGTACGCAGTATTTT
V gene: TRBV3-1; D gene: -; clone size: -; J gene: TRBJ2-5; CDR3 protein: CASTFSGSETQYF; CDR3 DNA: TGTGCCAGCACTTTCTCGGGGTCTGAGACCCAGTACTTC
V gene: TRBV6-5; D gene: -; clone size: many; J gene: TRBJ1-1; CDR3 protein: CASSYSIMFTEAFF; CDR3 DNA: TGTGCCAGCAGTTACTCGATTATGTTCACTGAAGCTTTCTTT
V gene: TRBV20-1; D gene: -; clone size: -; J gene: TRBJ1-1; CDR3 protein: CSAREGSKAFF; CDR3 DNA: TGCAGTGCTAGAGAAGGCAGCAAAGCTTTCTTT
V gene: TRBV11-3; D gene: TRBD2; clone size: few; J gene: TRBJ2-1; CDR3 protein: CASSLGLAEYNEQFF; CDR3 DNA: TGTGCCAGCAGCTTAGGACTAGCGGAATACAATGAGCAGTTCTTC
V gene: TRBV28; D gene: -; clone size: many; J gene: TRBJ2-7; CDR3 protein: CASSLGRLSSYEQYF; CDR3 DNA: TGTGCCAGCAGCTTGGGACGATTAAGCTCCTACGAGCAGTACTTC
V gene: TRBV7-7; D gene: TRBD2; clone size: many; J gene: TRBJ2-2; CDR3 protein: CASSLGTSRPGELFF; CDR3 DNA: TGTGCTAGCAGCTTAGGGACTAGTAGACCCGGGGAGCTGTTTTTT
V gene: TRBV3-1; D gene: TRBD2; clone size: medium-sized; J gene: TRBJ2-7; CDR3 protein: CASSPVSGRAHEQYF; CDR3 DNA: TGTGCCAGCAGCCCCGTTAGCGGGAGGGCCCACGAGCAGTACTTC
V gene: TRBV28; D gene: -; clone size: few; J gene: TRBJ2-7; CDR3 protein: CASSFSLYEQYF; CDR3 DNA: TGTGCCAGCAGTTTCTCCCTCTACGAGCAGTACTTC
V gene: TRBV11-3; D gene: -; clone size: -; J gene: TRBJ2-1; CDR3 protein: CASSPEGFLYNEQFF; CDR3 DNA: TGTGCCAGCAGCCCGGAGGGGTTTTTGTACAATGAGCAGTTCTTC
V gene: TRBV7-9; D gene: -; clone size: -; J gene: TRBJ2-1; CDR3 protein: CASSSLFNRRGGSYNEQFF; CDR3 DNA: TGTGCCAGCAGCTCCCTCTTCAACCGGCGGGGCGGCTCCTACAATGAGCAGTTCTTC
V gene: TRBV7-3; D gene: -; clone size: -; J gene: TRBJ2-3; CDR3 protein: CASSPGTVQYF; CDR3 DNA: TGTGCCAGCAGCCCCGGGACCGTCCAGTATTTT
V gene: TRBV6-2/TRBV6-3; D gene: TRBD1; clone size: few; J gene: TRBJ1-6; CDR3 protein: CASKDRGYSPLHF; CDR3 DNA: TGTGCCAGCAAGGACAGGGGTTATTCACCCCTCCACTTT
V gene: TRBV30; D gene: TRBD2; clone size: -; J gene: TRBJ2-1; CDR3 protein: CAWTRTSSHNEQFF; CDR3 DNA: TGTGCCTGGACTCGGACTAGTTCCCACAATGAGCAGTTCTTC
V gene: TRBV29-1; D gene: -; clone size: -; J gene: TRBJ2-5; CDR3 protein: CSVLRTTQETQYF; CDR3 DNA: TGCAGCGTTCTCAGGACTACTCAAGAGACCCAGTACTTC
V gene: TRBV7-8; D gene: -; clone size: -; J gene: TRBJ2-3; CDR3 protein: CASRRGAEVGITDTQYF; CDR3 DNA: TGTGCCAGTCGGCGGGGAGCGGAGGTCGGAATCACAGATACGCAGTATTTT
V gene: TRBV4-2; D gene: -; clone size: few; J gene: TRBJ1-5; CDR3 protein: CASSQGQPNQPQHF; CDR3 DNA: TGTGCCAGCAGCCAAGGGCAGCCCAATCAGCCCCAGCATTTT
V gene: TRBV18; D gene: -; clone size: many; J gene: TRBJ1-4; CDR3 protein: CASSPPRGQREKLFF; CDR3 DNA: TGTGCCAGCTCCCCCCCGAGGGGCCAACGTGAAAAACTGTTTTTT
V gene: TRBV29-1; D gene: -; clone size: many; J gene: TRBJ1-2; CDR3 protein: CSVAEGKGGYTF; CDR3 DNA: TGCAGCGTAGCCGAGGGTAAAGGTGGCTACACCTTC
V gene: TRBV11-2; D gene: -; clone size: -; J gene: TRBJ1-1; CDR3 protein: CASSLAGRFTEAFF; CDR3 DNA: TGTGCCAGCAGCTTAGCAGGCAGGTTTACTGAAGCTTTCTTT
V gene: TRBV20-1; D gene: -; clone size: few; J gene: TRBJ1-1; CDR3 protein: CSAGRGRTNTEAFF; CDR3 DNA: TGCAGTGCTGGCCGGGGAAGGACGAACACTGAAGCTTTCTTT
V gene: TRBV6-6; D gene: TRBD2; clone size: -; J gene: TRBJ2-3; CDR3 protein: CASTREGGTDTQYF; CDR3 DNA: TGTGCCAGCACCCGGGAGGGGGGCACAGATACGCAGTATTTT
V gene: TRBV20-1; D gene: TRBD2; clone size: few; J gene: TRBJ2-7; CDR3 protein: CSASTSSGSSYEQYF; CDR3 DNA: TGCAGTGCTAGCACGTCAAGCGGGAGCTCCTACGAGCAGTACTTC
V gene: TRBV7-8; D gene: -; clone size: few; J gene: TRBJ2-7; CDR3 protein: CASSLVPQSYEQYF; CDR3 DNA: TGTGCCAGCAGCTTAGTCCCTCAATCCTACGAGCAGTACTTC
V gene: TRBV30; D gene: -; clone size: once; J gene: TRBJ2-1; CDR3 protein: CAWSASGLSSYNEQFF; CDR3 DNA: TGTGCCTGGAGCGCCTCGGGACTTAGCTCCTACAATGAGCAGTTCTTC
V gene: TRBV27; D gene: TRBD1; clone size: few; J gene: TRBJ1-4; CDR3 protein: CASSPTGETLLYEKLFF; CDR3 DNA: TGTGCCAGCAGTCCGACAGGGGAGACCCTTCTGTACGAAAAACTGTTTTTT
V gene: TRBV7-7; D gene: TRBD1; clone size: -; J gene: TRBJ1-4; CDR3 protein: CASSPGQINEKLFF; CDR3 DNA: TGTGCTAGCAGCCCGGGACAGATTAATGAAAAACTGTTTTTT
V gene: TRBV11-2; D gene: -; clone size: few; J gene: TRBJ2-7; CDR3 protein: CASSSSLLAGSSSYEQYF; CDR3 DNA: TGTGCCAGCAGCTCCAGCCTCTTAGCCGGTAGCTCCTCCTACGAGCAGTACTTC
V gene: TRBV14; D gene: -; clone size: -; J gene: TRBJ1-6; CDR3 protein: CASSQETRNSPLHF; CDR3 DNA: TGTGCCAGCAGCCAAGAAACGCGGAATTCACCCCTCCACTTT
V gene: TRBV7-7; D gene: -; clone size: once; J gene: TRBJ2-1; CDR3 protein: CASSLGMHNEQFF; CDR3 DNA: TGTGCTAGCAGCTTAGGTATGCATAATGAGCAGTTCTTC
V gene: TRBV12-3/TRBV12-4; D gene: -; clone size: few; J gene: TRBJ1-1; CDR3 protein: CASTPDEHTEAFF; CDR3 DNA: TGTGCCAGCACTCCTGACGAACACACTGAAGCTTTCTTT
V gene: TRBV11-2; D gene: -; clone size: few; J gene: TRBJ2-2; CDR3 protein: CASSPSIATGELFF; CDR3 DNA: TGTGCCAGCAGCCCTTCTATTGCGACCGGGGAGCTGTTTTTT